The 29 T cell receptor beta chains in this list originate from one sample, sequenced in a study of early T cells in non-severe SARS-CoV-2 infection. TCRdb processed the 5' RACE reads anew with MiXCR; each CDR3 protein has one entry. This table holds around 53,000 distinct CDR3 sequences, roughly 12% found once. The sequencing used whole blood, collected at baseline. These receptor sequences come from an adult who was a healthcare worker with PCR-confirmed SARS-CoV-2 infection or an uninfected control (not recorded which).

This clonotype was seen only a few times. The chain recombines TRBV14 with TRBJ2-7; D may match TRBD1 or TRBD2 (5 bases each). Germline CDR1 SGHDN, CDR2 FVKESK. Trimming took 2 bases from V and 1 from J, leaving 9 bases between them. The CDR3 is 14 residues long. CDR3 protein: CASSQRDGSYEQYF. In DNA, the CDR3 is TGTGCCAGCAGCCAACGGGACGGTTCCTACGAGCAGTACTTC.

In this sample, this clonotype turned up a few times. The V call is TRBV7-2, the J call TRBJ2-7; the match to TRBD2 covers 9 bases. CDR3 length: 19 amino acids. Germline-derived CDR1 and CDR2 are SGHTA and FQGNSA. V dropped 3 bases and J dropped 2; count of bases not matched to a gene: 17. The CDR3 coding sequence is TGTGCCAGCAGCTTCAAAATGGGGCTAGCGGGAACACAGACCTACGAGCAGTACTTC. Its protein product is CASSFKMGLAGTQTYEQYF.

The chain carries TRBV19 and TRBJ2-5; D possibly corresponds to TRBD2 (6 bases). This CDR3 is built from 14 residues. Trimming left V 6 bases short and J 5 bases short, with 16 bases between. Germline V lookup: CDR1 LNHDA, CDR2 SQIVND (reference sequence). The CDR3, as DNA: TGTGCCAGTAGCTTGACCACTAGCTGGGAGACCCAGTACTTC. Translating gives CASSLTTSWETQYF.

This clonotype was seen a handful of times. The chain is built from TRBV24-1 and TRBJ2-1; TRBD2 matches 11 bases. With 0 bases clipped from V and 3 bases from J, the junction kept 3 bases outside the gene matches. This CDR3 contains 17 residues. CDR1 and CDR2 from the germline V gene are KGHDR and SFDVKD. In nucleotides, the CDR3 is TGTGCCACCAGTGATTTGCCCCTAGCGGGGGGCTACAATGAGCAGTTCTTC. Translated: CATSDLPLAGGYNEQFF.

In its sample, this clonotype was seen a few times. The DNA for the CDR3 is TGTGCCAGCAGCTTAGCCAGGGGCACCGGGGAGCTGTTTTTT. This gives the protein CASSLARGTGELFF. The genes are TRBV11-2 and TRBJ2-2; D may be TRBD1 (6 bases). Trimming took 1 base from V and 4 from J, leaving 7 bases between them. The CDR3 sequence is 14 residues long. Germline-derived CDR1 and CDR2 are SGHAT and FQNNGV.

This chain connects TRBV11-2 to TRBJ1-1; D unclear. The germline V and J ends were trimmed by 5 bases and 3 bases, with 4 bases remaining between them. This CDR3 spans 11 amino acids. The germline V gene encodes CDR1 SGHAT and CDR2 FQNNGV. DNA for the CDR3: TGTGCCAGCAGCCGGTACACTGAAGCTTTCTTT. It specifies CASSRYTEAFF. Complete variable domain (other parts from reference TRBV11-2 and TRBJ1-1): EAGVAQSPRYKIIEKRQSVAFWCNPISGHATLYWYQQILGQGPKLLIQFQNNGVVDDSQLPKDRFSAERLKGVDSTLKIQPAKLEDSAVYLCASSRYTEAFFGQGTRLTVV.

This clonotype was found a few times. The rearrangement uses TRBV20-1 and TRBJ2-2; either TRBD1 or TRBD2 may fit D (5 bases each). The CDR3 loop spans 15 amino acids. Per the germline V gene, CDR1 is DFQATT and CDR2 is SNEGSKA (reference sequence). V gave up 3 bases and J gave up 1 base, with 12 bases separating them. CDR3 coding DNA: TGCAGTGCTAGGACCGGGACCCGGAACACCGGGGAGCTGTTTTTT. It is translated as CSARTGTRNTGELFF.

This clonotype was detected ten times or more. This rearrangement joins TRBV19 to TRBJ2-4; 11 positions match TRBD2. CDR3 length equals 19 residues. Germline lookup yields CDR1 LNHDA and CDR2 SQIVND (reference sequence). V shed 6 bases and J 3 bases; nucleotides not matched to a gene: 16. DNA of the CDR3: TGTGCCAGTAGCTCGGTTCCGGGACTAGCGGTCCAGGGCAAAAACATTCAGTACTTC. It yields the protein CASSSVPGLAVQGKNIQYF.

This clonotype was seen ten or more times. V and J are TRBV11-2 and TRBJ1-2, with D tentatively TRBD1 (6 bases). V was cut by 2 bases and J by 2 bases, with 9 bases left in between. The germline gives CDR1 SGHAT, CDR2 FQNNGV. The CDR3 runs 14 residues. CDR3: CASSLWTENYGYTF. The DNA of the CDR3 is TGTGCCAGCAGCTTATGGACAGAGAACTATGGCTACACCTTC.

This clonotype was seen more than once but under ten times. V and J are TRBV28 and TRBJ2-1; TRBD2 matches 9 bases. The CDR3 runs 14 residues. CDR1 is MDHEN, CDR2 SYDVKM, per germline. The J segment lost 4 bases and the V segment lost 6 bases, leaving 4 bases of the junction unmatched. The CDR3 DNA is TGTGCCAGCAGCATAGCGGGAGCTTACAATGAGCAGTTCTTC. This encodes CASSIAGAYNEQFF.

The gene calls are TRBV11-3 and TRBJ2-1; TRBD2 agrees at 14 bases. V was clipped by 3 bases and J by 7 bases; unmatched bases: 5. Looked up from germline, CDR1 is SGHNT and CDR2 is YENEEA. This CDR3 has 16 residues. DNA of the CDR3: TGTGCCAGCAGCTTTGGGACTAGCGGGAGAGGAAATGAGCAGTTCTTC. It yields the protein CASSFGTSGRGNEQFF.

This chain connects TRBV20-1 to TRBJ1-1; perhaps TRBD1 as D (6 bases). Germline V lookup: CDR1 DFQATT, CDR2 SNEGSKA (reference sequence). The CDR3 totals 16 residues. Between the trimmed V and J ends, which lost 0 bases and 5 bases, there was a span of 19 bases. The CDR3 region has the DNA TGCAGTGCTAGAGATACGGCAGGGGTAAGCCTTACTGAAGCTTTCTTT. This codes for CSARDTAGVSLTEAFF.

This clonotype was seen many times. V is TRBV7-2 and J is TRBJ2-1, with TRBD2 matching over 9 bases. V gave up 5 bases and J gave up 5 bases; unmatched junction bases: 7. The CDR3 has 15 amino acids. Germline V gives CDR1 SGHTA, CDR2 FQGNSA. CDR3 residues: CASSRGLAGNNEQFF. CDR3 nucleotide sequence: TGTGCCAGCAGCCGCGGGCTAGCGGGGAACAATGAGCAGTTCTTC. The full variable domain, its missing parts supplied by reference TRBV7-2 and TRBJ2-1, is GAGVSQSPSNKVTEKGKDVELRCDPISGHTALYWYRQSLGQGLEFLIYFQGNSAPDKSGLPSDRFSAERTGGSVSTLTIQRTQQEDSAVYLCASSRGLAGNNEQFFGPGTRLTVL.

The CDR3 nucleotides read TGTGCCAGCAGCTTAGCCGGCAGGGCCCTTCAGCCCCAGCATTTT. It codes for CASSLAGRALQPQHF. J is TRBJ1-5 and V is TRBV7-2; possible D gene TRBD1, 5 bases. V gave up 0 bases and J gave up 6 bases, with 12 bases separating them. The CDR3 is 15 amino acids. Germline V gives CDR1 SGHTA, CDR2 FQGNSA.

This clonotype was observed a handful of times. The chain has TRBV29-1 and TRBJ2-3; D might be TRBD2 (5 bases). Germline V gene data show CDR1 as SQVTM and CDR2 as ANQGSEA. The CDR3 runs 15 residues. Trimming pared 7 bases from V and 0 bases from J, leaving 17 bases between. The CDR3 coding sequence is TGCAGCGCCAAAGAGCCAGGACTGAGCACAGATACGCAGTATTTT. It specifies CSAKEPGLSTDTQYF.

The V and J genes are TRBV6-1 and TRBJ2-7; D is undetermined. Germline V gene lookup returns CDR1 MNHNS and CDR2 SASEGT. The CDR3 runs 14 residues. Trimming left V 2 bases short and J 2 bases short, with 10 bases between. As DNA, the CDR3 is TGTGCCAGCAGTGAATACCAGAACGCCTACGAGCAGTACTTC. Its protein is CASSEYQNAYEQYF.

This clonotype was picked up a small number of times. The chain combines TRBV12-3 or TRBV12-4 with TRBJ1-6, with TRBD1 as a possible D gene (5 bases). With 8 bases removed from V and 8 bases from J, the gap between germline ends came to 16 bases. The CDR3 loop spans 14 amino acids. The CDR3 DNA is TGTGCCAGCGCAACCGGGGACCGCTATTCACCCCTCCACTTT. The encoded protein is CASATGDRYSPLHF.

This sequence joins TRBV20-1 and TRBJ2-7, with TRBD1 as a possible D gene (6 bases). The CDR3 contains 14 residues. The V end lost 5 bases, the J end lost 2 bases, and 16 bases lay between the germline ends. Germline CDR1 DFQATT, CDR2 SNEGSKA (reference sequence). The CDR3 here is CSAEVRGQTYEQYF. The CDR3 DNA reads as TGCAGTGCTGAGGTCCGGGGACAAACCTACGAGCAGTACTTC.

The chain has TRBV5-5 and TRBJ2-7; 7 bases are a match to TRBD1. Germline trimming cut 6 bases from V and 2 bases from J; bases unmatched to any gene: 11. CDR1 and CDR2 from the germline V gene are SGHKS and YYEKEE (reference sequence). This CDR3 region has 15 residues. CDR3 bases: TGTGCCAGCATACAACAGGCAGGGGGAACCTACGAGCAGTACTTC. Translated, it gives CASIQQAGGTYEQYF.

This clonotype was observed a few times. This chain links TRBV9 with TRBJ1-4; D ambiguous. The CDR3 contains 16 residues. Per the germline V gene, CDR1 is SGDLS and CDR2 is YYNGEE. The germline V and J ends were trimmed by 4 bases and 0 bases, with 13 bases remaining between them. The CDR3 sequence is CASSPRTTATNEKLFF. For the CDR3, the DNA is TGTGCCAGCAGCCCACGGACTACAGCAACTAATGAAAAACTGTTTTTT.

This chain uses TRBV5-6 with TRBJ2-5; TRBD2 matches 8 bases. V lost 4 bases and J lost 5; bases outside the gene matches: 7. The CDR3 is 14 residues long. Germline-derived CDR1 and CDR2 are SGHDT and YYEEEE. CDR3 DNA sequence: TGTGCCAGCAGCCCGGGAGGGGCCCCGGAGACCCAGTACTTC. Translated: CASSPGGAPETQYF.

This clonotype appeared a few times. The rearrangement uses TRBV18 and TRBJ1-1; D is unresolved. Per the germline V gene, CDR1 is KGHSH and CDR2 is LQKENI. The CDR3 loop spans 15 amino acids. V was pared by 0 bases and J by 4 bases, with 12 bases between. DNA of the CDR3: TGTGCCAGCTCACCACCGTCAGGCGTTGGCACTGAAGCTTTCTTT. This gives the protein CASSPPSGVGTEAFF.

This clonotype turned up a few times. The CDR3 DNA is TGTGCCAGTAGTGACCTAGCGGGCCTGAGGAACAATGAGCAGTTCTTC. It is translated as CASSDLAGLRNNEQFF. V is TRBV19 and J is TRBJ2-1; 8 positions agree with TRBD2. The germline CDR1 and CDR2 sequences are LNHDA and SQIVND (reference sequence). The ends lost 5 bases at V and 5 bases at J; junction bases unmatched: 11. This CDR3 is 16 amino acids long.

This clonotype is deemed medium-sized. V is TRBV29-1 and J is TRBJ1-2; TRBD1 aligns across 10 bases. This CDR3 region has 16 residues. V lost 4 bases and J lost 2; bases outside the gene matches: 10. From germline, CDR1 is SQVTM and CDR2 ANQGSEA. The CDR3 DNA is TGCAGCGTTGCCCAGCATTGGGACAGGGGCAACTATGGCTACACCTTC. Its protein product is CSVAQHWDRGNYGYTF.

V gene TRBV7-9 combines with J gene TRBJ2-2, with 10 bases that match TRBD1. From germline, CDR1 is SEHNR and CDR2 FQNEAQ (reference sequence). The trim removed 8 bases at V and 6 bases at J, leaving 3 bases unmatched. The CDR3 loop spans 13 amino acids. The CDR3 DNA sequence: TGTGCCAGCGGGACAGGGGAGGCCGGGGAGCTGTTTTTT. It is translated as CASGTGEAGELFF.

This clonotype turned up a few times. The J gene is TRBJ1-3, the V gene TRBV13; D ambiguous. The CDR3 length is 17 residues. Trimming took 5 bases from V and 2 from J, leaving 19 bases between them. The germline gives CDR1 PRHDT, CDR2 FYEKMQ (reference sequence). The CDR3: CASSPRTSMGAGNTIYF. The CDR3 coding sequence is TGTGCCAGCAGCCCCCGGACCTCCATGGGAGCTGGAAACACCATATATTTT.

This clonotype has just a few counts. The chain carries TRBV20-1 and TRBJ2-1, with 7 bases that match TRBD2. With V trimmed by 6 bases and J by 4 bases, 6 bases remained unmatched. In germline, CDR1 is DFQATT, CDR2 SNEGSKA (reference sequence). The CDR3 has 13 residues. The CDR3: CSAPASGYNEQFF. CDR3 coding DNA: TGCAGTGCCCCGGCTAGCGGATACAATGAGCAGTTCTTC.

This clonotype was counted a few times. CDR3 DNA sequence: TGCAGTGCTAGGGGCCCCTCTGCCATCTCCTACGAGCAGTACTTC. Encoded protein: CSARGPSAISYEQYF. The chain is built from TRBV20-1 and TRBJ2-7; D is unresolved. Germline CDR1 reads DFQATT; CDR2 reads SNEGSKA (reference sequence). The CDR3 is 15 residues long. Trimming left V 3 bases short and J 0 bases short, with 15 bases between.

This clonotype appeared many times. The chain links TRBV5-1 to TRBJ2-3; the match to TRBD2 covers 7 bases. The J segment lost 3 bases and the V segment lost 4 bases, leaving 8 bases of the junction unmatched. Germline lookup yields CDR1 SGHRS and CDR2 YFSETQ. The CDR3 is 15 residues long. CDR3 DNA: TGCGCCAGCAGCGCGGGACTACTTGGGACAGATACGCAGTATTTT. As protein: CASSAGLLGTDTQYF.